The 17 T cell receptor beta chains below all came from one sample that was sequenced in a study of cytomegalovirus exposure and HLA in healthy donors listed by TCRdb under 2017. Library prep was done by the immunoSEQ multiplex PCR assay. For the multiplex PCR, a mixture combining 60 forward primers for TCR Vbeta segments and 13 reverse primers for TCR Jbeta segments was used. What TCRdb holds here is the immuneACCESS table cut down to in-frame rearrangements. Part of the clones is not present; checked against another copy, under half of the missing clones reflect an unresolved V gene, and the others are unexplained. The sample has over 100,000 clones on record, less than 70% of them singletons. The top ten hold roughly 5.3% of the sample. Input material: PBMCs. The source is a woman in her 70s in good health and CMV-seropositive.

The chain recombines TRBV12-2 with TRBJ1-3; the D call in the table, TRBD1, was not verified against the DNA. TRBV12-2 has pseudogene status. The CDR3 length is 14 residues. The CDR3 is CASRLGDRGNTIYF. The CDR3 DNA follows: TGTGCAAGTCGCTTAGGCGACAGGGGAAACACCATATATTTT.

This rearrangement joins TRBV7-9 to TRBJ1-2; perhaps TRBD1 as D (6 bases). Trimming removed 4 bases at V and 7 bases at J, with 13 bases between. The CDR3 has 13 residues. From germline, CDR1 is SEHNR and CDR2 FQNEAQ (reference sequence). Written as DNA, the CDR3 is TGTGCCAGCAGCTATCCAGGGGTTGGTGGCTACACCTTC. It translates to CASSYPGVGGYTF.

This CDR3 is CASSGHATNEKLFF. The CDR3 DNA is TGTGCCAGCAGTGGACATGCAACTAATGAAAAACTGTTTTTT. V gene TRBV2 combines with J gene TRBJ1-4, with no clear D. The CDR3 is made up of 14 amino acids. Trimming stripped 4 bases from V and 0 bases from J, with 6 bases between. Germline CDR1 is SNHLY and CDR2 is FYNNEI.

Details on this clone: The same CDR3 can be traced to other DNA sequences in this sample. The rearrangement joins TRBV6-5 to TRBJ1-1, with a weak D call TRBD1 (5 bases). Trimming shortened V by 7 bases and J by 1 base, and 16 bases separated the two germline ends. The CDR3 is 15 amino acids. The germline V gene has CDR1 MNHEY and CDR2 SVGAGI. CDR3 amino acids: CASTRQGTGNTEAFF. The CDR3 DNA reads TGTGCCAGCACTAGGCAGGGTACAGGGAACACTGAAGCTTTCTTT.

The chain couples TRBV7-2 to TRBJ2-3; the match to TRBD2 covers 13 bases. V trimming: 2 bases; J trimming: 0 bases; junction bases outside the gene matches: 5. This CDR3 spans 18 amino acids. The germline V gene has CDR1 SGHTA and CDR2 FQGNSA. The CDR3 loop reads CASSLKLAGGRSTDTQYF. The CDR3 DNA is TGTGCCAGCAGCTTAAAACTAGCGGGGGGGCGTAGCACAGATACGCAGTATTTT.

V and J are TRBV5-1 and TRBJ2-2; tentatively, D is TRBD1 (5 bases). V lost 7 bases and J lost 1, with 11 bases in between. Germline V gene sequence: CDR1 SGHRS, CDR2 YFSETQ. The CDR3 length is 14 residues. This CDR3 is CASDWQGNTGELFF. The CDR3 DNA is TGCGCCAGCGATTGGCAGGGGAACACCGGGGAGCTGTTTTTT.

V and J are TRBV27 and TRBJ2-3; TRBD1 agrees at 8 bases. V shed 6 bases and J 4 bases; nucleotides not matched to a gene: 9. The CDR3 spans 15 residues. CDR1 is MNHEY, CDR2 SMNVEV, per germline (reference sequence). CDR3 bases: TGTGCCAGCAGCGCCTACCGACAGGGGCCAGATACGCAGTATTTT. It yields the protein CASSAYRQGPDTQYF.

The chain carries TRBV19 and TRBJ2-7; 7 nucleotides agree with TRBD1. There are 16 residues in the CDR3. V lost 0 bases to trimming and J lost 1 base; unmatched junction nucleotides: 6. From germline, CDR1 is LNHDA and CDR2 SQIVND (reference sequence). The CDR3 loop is CASSIEGTGASYEQYF. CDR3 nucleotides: TGTGCCAGTAGTATAGAAGGCACAGGGGCGTCCTACGAGCAGTACTTC.

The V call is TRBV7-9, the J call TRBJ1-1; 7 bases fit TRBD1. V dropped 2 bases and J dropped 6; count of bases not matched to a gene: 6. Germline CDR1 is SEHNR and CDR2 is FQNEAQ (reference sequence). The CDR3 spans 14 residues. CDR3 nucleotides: TGTGCCAGCAGCTTACAGGGGGTCATGGCTGAAGCTTTCTTT. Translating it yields CASSLQGVMAEAFF.

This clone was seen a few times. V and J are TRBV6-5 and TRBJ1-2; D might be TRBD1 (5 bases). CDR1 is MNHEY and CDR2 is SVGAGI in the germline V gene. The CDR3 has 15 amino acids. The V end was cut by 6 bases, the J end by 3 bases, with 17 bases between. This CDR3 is CASSKKAGSYYGYTF. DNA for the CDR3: TGTGCCAGCAGCAAAAAGGCAGGGTCGTACTATGGCTACACCTTC.

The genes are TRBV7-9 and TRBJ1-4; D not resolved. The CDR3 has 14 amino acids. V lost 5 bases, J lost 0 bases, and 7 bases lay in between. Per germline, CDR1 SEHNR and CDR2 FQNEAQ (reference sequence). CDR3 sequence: CASSAQATNEKLFF. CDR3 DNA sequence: TGTGCCAGCAGCGCGCAGGCAACTAATGAAAAACTGTTTTTT.

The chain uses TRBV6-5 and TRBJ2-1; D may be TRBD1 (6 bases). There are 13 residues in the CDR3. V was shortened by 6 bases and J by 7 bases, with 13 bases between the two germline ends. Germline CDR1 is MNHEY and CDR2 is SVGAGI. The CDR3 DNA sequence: TGTGCCAGCAGAACCACAGGGCGGAATGAGCAGTTCTTC. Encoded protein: CASRTTGRNEQFF.

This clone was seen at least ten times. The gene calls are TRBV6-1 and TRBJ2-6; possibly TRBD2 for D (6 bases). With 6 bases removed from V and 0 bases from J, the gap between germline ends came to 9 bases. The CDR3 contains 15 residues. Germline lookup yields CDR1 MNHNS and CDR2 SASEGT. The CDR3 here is CASSGSPSGANVLTF. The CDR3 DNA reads TGTGCCAGCAGCGGGAGTCCCTCTGGGGCCAACGTCCTGACTTTC.

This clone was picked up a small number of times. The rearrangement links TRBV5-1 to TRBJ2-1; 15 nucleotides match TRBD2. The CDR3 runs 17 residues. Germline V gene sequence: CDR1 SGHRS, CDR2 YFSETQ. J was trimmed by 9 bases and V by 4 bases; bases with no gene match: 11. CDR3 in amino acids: CASSPGLAGGFVLEQFF. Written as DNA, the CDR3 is TGCGCCAGCAGCCCCGGACTAGCGGGGGGGTTCGTACTTGAGCAGTTCTTC.

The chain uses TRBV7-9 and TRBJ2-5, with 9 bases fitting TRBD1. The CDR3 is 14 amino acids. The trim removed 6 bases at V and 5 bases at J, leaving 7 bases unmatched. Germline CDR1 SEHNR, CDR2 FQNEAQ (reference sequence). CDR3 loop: CASRRTTGGETQYF. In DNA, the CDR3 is TGTGCCAGCAGAAGAACCACAGGGGGCGAGACCCAGTACTTC.

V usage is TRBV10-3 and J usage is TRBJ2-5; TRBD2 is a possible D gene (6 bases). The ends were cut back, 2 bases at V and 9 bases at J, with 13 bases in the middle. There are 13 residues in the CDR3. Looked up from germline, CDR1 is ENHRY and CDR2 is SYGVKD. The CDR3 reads CAISELSWGAQYF. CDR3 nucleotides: TGTGCCATCAGTGAGCTTTCCTGGGGGGCCCAGTACTTC.

The CDR3 protein is CAISESSGRGNEKLFF. The CDR3 DNA is TGTGCCATCAGTGAGTCGTCGGGAAGGGGGAATGAAAAACTGTTTTTT. This rearrangement joins TRBV10-3 to TRBJ1-4; weak D call: TRBD1 (6 bases). Deletions cut 0 bases from V and 5 bases from J, with 13 bases between. The CDR3 consists of 16 residues. CDR1 is ENHRY, CDR2 SYGVKD, per germline.